This TCR beta chain was sequenced in a study of blood T cell repertoires in COVID-19 (dated by TCRdb to the early 2020s). Some background on the complete study: Collaborator samples came from the United States, Italy and Spain and covered acute and convalescent phases of COVID-19. The repertoires were released in a freely available public database intended as a resource for research on the immune response to SARS-CoV-2. Nearly every sample came with metadata listing a de-identified subject ID, COVID-19 status, age in years and sex. Deeply sampled blood TCRbeta repertoires from subjects exposed to, actively infected with, or recovered from COVID-19 were included in the dataset. Where HLA class I and class II types were available, the types were taken from metadata supplied by the sample provider, not from assay-based typing. Samples were obtained from the ongoing ImmuneRACE study (first 160 participants) and from 1,000 to 1,500 subjects provided by 6 global collaborators. The prospective study material was composed of cDNA or gDNA derived from T cells, B-cell-depleted T cells, or PBMCs. Results the study describes overall, beyond this receptor: Clinical and demographic metadata were provided uncurated, with the amount varying by source and participant.

About this clone itself: Its cognate antigen has yet to be identified. Per-nucleotide qualities are absent, and no much larger clonotype sits a single base away.

Reading from cysteine to phenylalanine, the CDR3 counts 15 amino acids. Here the CDR3 DNA is all that survives: 45 bases in frame from base 1. Trimming takes 4 bases off V and 2 bases off J; junction bases not matched to a gene: 5. As encoded in the germline V gene, CDR1 is SGHVS while CDR2 is FQNEAQ. The collaborating institutions used their own protocols to collect whole blood in K2EDTA tubes. Collaborator samples were shipped for TCRbeta analysis as frozen whole blood, isolated PBMCs, or DNA extracted from either sample type. TCRbeta CDR3 regions were amplified from genomic DNA by means of the immunoSEQ Assay, a bias-controlled multiplex PCR. The original pipeline was this. The number of nucleated cells in each sample was estimated from the amplification of reference gene primers within the assay. To quantify the absolute abundance of each unique TCRbeta CDR3 rearrangement, sequence reads were collapsed and filtered. For each sample, productive Simpson clonality was calculated by taking the square root of Simpson's diversity index across productive rearrangements. Entries here come from immuneACCESS through TCRdb and include only in-frame sequences with V and J called. Some clones fail to appear in such tables; in the studies checked, an unresolved V gene covers under half of the shortfall, and the cause of the remainder is unknown. V, J and clone size were drawn from that table, and D and trimming were deduced from the DNA. For this sample the table gives around 180,000 clones, of which about 80% were detected only once. The top ten clonotypes cover 6.5% of the sample.

The rearranged segments are TRBV7-8 and TRBJ1-3; TRBD1 aligns with 7 central bases. The sample taken for sequencing was peripheral blood. The clonotype was recovered from a man aged 65 to 79 with active or convalescent COVID-19. For the CDR3, the sequence is CASSSPTGTGNTIYF. The sequenced DNA: TGTGCCAGCAGCTCCCCGACAGGGACTGGAAACACCATATATTTT. Supplemented by the reference TRBV7-8 and TRBJ1-3 proteins around the CDR3, the complete variable domain is GAGVSQSPRYKVAKRGQDVALRCDPISGHVSLFWYQQALGQGPEFLTYFQNEAQLDKSGLPSDRFFAERPEGSVSTLKIQRTQQEDSAVYLCASSSPTGTGNTIYFGEGSWLTVV.